The sequence of this TCR beta chain was determined in a study of blood T cell repertoires in COVID-19. The V gene lost 1 base and the J gene lost 3 bases, with 6 bases spanning the gap. CDR1 LGHNA and CDR2 YNFKEQ come from the germline V gene. CDR3 length: 13 residues. The table came from immunoSEQ multiplex PCR; TCRdb's copy has only in-frame clones and leaves some out. The data show fewer than 300,000 clones, about nine tenths seen once. The TCR was taken from a man aged 40-49 years who had recovered from COVID-19. The chain carries TRBV4-2 and TRBJ1-1, with D unclear. Sequencing used peripheral blood. Here the CDR3 reads CASSQGRDTEAFF. Here the CDR3 DNA reads TGTGCCAGCAGCCAAGGTCGGGACACTGAAGCTTTCTTT.